The clone carrying this T cell receptor (beta chain) has only a few counts. Its antigen is not known. The CDR3 is made up of 13 amino acids. V dropped 3 bases and J dropped 5 bases, with 13 bases sitting between them. CDR1 and CDR2 (germline): GTSNPN, SVGIG (reference sequence). The data originate from a study of cytomegalovirus exposure and HLA in healthy donors. Study outcomes and limitations: Based on reports, TCR beta sequences accurately predicted HLA-A and HLA-B alleles for most subjects. Judged likely to be a sequencing artifact was a cluster of highly shared sequence variants. Using a false discovery rate of 0.05, a later analysis showed that about 16,000 TCR beta sequences were associated with HLA alleles.

13 Jbeta primers and 60 Vbeta primers were used for the PCR. Here immunoSEQ multiplex PCR was the method, and the copy in TCRdb shows in-frame clones only, minus some. The repertoire holds some 120,000 clones, with about 71% as singletons. The chain employs TRBV30 and TRBJ1-1; a possible D gene is TRBD1 (6 bases). The sequencing sample was made of PBMCs. This receptor was obtained from a woman in her forties or fifties in good health and CMV-seronegative. For the CDR3, the DNA is TGTGCCTGGAGACCTCAGGGGTTAACTGAAGCTTTCTTT. Translation: CAWRPQGLTEAFF.